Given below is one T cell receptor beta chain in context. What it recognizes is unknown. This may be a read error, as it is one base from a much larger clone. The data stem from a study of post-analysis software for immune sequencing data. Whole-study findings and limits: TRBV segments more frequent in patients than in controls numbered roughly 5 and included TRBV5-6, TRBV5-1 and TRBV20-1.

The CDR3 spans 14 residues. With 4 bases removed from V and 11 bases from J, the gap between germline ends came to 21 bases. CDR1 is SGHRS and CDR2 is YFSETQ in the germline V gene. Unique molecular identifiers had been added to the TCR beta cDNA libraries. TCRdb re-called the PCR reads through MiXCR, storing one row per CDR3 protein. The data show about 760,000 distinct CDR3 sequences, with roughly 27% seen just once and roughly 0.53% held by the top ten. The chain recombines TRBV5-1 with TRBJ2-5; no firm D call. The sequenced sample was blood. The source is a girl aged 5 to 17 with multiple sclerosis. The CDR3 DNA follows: TGCGCCAGCAGCCGAGGATCCTCCTACAATGAGCAGTACTTC. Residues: CASSRGSSYNEQYF.